This entry is about one T cell receptor beta chain. The sample is drawn from a study of shared clonotypes between healthy human individuals. V was pared by 4 bases and J by 3 bases, with 11 bases of the junction left unmatched. CDR3 size: 16 residues. The V gene's germline CDR1 is MGHDK and CDR2 SYGVNS. The assay was immunoSEQ multiplex PCR, and TCRdb's table has in-frame clones only and misses some. The data hold some 1,600,000 clones, with 95% to 99% observed a single time. Sequencing was done on a sample of naive CD4+ T cells sorted from blood. Stated subset: CD45RA+ positively selected. The chain uses TRBV25-1 and TRBJ1-2; 7 nucleotides agree with TRBD1. The sequence came from a man between 25 and 39 years old in good health. The CDR3 nucleotides read TGTGCCAGCAGTGGCCCCAGACAGGGTGTATACTATGGCTACACCTTC. Residues: CASSGPRQGVYYGYTF.